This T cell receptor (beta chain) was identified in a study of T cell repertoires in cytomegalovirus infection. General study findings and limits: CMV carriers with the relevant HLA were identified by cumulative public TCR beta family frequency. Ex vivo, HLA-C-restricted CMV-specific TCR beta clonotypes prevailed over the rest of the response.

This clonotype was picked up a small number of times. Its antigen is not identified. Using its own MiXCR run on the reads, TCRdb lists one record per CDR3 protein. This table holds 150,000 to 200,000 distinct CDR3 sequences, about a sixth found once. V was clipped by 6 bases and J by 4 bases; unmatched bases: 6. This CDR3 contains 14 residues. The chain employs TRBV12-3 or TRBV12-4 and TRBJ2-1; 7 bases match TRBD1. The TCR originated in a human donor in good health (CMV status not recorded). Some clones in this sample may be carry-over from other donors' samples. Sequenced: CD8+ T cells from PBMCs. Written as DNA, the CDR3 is TGTGCCAGCAGAATGGGACAGCCTTACAATGAGCAGTTCTTC. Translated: CASRMGQPYNEQFF.